The next 9 T cell receptor beta chains were all read from a single sample in a study of blood T cell repertoires in COVID-19. Some clones are missing from TCRdb's copy, which holds only in-frame ones; the method was immunoSEQ multiplex PCR. The sample records roughly 190,000 clones, 86% being singletons. Sequencing was carried out using PBMCs or T cells enriched from blood (not recorded which). The receptors shown here come from a woman in her thirties or forties in a cohort exposed to, infected with or recovered from COVID-19 (not recorded which).

For the CDR3, the DNA is TGTGCCAGCAGCTTTTTAGCGGGGGGTTCTAGCACAGATACGCAGTATTTT. It translates to CASSFLAGGSSTDTQYF. V gene TRBV13 combines with J gene TRBJ2-3, with TRBD2 matching over 10 bases. This CDR3 is built from 17 residues. V lost 3 bases, J lost 0 bases, and 6 bases stayed unmatched. Germline V CDR1 and CDR2: PRHDT, FYEKMQ (reference sequence).

This rearrangement joins TRBV5-4 to TRBJ2-7; 10 positions agree with TRBD1. This CDR3 is 15 amino acids long. Germline lookup yields CDR1 SGHNT and CDR2 YYREEE (reference sequence). The V segment lost 1 base and the J segment 3 bases; nucleotides outside the gene matches: 4. The CDR3 sequence is CASSLQGQGLYEQYF. The CDR3 DNA reads TGTGCCAGCAGCTTGCAGGGACAGGGGCTCTACGAGCAGTACTTC.

This chain joins TRBV11-2 and TRBJ2-7, with 7 bases matching TRBD1. Trimming at V came to 5 bases and at J to 7 bases, leaving 11 bases not matched to a gene. The length of the CDR3 is 14 residues. Per the germline V gene, CDR1 is SGHAT and CDR2 is FQNNGV. The CDR3 region is CASSPIPTGQEQYF. The CDR3 DNA sequence: TGTGCCAGCAGCCCCATTCCGACAGGGCAGGAGCAGTACTTC.

CDR3 amino acids: CASSLGTGGRPQHF. The DNA of the CDR3 is TGTGCCAGCAGCTTAGGGACAGGGGGAAGGCCCCAGCATTTT. The chain joins TRBV7-2 to TRBJ1-5, with 10 bases identical to TRBD1. V lost 1 base to trimming and J lost 9 bases; unmatched junction nucleotides: 3. Germline V gene lookup returns CDR1 SGHTA and CDR2 FQGNSA. This CDR3 is 14 amino acids long. Looking up the rest from reference TRBV7-2 and TRBJ1-5 gives the full variable domain: GAGVSQSPSNKVTEKGKDVELRCDPISGHTALYWYRQSLGQGLEFLIYFQGNSAPDKSGLPSDRFSAERTGGSVSTLTIQRTQQEDSAVYLCASSLGTGGRPQHFGDGTRLSIL.

This clone was found once. V is TRBV6-6 and J is TRBJ1-4; 8 bases are shared with TRBD1. The junction had 3 bases not matched to a gene; V was cut back by 2 bases and J by 7 bases. Germline CDR1 reads MNHNY; CDR2 reads SVGAGI (reference sequence). The CDR3 totals 14 residues. The CDR3 spells CASSYGQGGEKLFF. CDR3 coding DNA: TGTGCCAGCAGTTACGGACAGGGCGGTGAAAAACTGTTTTTT.

The chain carries TRBV11-2 and TRBJ1-1; no reliable D call. V dropped 1 base and J dropped 0 bases, with 9 bases sitting between them. CDR3 size: 15 residues. Germline V gives CDR1 SGHAT, CDR2 FQNNGV. The CDR3 protein is CASSLGRQMNTEAFF. CDR3 DNA: TGTGCCAGCAGCTTAGGGAGGCAGATGAACACTGAAGCTTTCTTT.

The chain uses TRBV19 and TRBJ2-1; 7 positions match TRBD2. Per germline, CDR1 LNHDA and CDR2 SQIVND (reference sequence). The CDR3 extends over 15 amino acids. Unmatched junction bases numbered 4, after V lost 3 bases and J lost 2 bases. CDR3 amino acids: CASSMGGGAYNEQFF. Written as DNA, the CDR3 is TGTGCCAGTAGTATGGGGGGGGGAGCCTACAATGAGCAGTTCTTC.

The CDR3 loop reads CASSAGRASYEQYF. CDR3 DNA: TGTGCCAGCAGTGCCGGGAGGGCCAGCTACGAGCAGTACTTC. The rearrangement joins TRBV27 to TRBJ2-7; 8 bases agree with TRBD2. In germline, CDR1 is MNHEY, CDR2 SMNVEV (reference sequence). The CDR3 has 14 amino acids. With V trimmed by 5 bases and J by 3 bases, 6 bases remained unmatched.

V gene TRBV5-1 combines with J gene TRBJ1-2, with no clear D. Germline-derived CDR1 and CDR2 are SGHRS and YFSETQ. The CDR3 covers 13 residues. V was trimmed by 0 bases and J by 6 bases, leaving 9 bases between them. CDR3 coding DNA: TGCGCCAGCAGCTTGGAACGGGTCCATGGCTACACCTTC. Its translation: CASSLERVHGYTF.